Shown below are 32 T cell receptor beta chains from a single sample sequenced in a study of blood T cell repertoires in COVID-19. Produced via immunoSEQ multiplex PCR; TCRdb's table is partial and in-frame only. Of some 280,000 clones in the sample, around four fifths were seen once. The sample was peripheral blood. All receptors come from a woman aged 50 to 65 with active or convalescent COVID-19.

J is TRBJ2-1 and V is TRBV29-1; TRBD2 matches at 8 bases. The V gene's germline CDR1 is SQVTM and CDR2 ANQGSEA. This CDR3 region has 14 residues. V lost 2 bases, J lost 9 bases, and 9 bases stayed unmatched. CDR3 in amino acids: CSVESGTSRGEQFF. CDR3 DNA: TGCAGCGTTGAAAGCGGGACTAGTCGTGGTGAGCAGTTCTTC.

J is TRBJ1-6 and V is TRBV6-5; TRBD1 agrees at 7 bases. CDR3 length: 14 amino acids. The trim removed 6 bases at V and 8 bases at J, leaving 7 bases unmatched. Germline V gives CDR1 MNHEY, CDR2 SVGAGI. The CDR3 DNA is TGTGCCAGCAGGGGTCACAGGGGCCATTCACCCCTCCACTTT. This gives the protein CASRGHRGHSPLHF.

The chain recombines TRBV5-1 with TRBJ1-1; 7 bases are a match to TRBD1. The CDR3 spans 15 residues. Trimming cost V 0 bases and J 2 bases; bases outside gene matches: 4. From germline, CDR1 is SGHRS and CDR2 YFSETQ. In nucleotides, the CDR3 is TGCGCCAGCAGCTTGGAGGGGGCAGGAAACACTGAAGCTTTCTTT. It yields the protein CASSLEGAGNTEAFF.

The V and J genes are TRBV28 and TRBJ1-5; D perhaps matches TRBD1 (5 bases). The CDR3 has 17 amino acids. Trimming took off 0 bases at V and 3 bases at J, with 15 bases between the two ends. CDR1 and CDR2 (germline): MDHEN, SYDVKM. The CDR3 DNA reads TGTGCCAGCAGTTTATGGTCGCGGGGCCGATACAATCAGCCCCAGCATTTT. Translated: CASSLWSRGRYNQPQHF.

Of note for this clone: Within the sample, other DNA sequences also encode this same CDR3. This chain uses TRBV7-9 with TRBJ2-2, with a tentative D call TRBD2 (6 bases). Between the trimmed V and J ends, which lost 1 base and 5 bases, there was a span of 8 bases. Germline CDR1 reads SEHNR; CDR2 reads FQNEAQ (reference sequence). This CDR3 comprises 14 residues. The CDR3 DNA follows: TGTGCCAGCAGCTTAGTCGGGGGTACCGGGGAGCTGTTTTTT. The encoded protein is CASSLVGGTGELFF.

This clone was seen a single time. The rearrangement links TRBV30 to TRBJ2-2; 9 positions match TRBD2. CDR1 and CDR2 from the germline V gene are GTSNPN and SVGIG (reference sequence). The V gene end was trimmed by 6 bases and the J gene end by 4 bases; junction bases not matched to a gene: 12. The CDR3 extends over 16 amino acids. Here the CDR3 reads CACPYAGTSITGELFF. CDR3 nucleotide sequence: TGTGCCTGTCCTTATGCGGGGACTAGCATCACCGGGGAGCTGTTTTTT.

The chain employs TRBV2 and TRBJ1-1; 7 bases agree with TRBD1. The CDR3 is made up of 12 amino acids. Losses at the gene ends were 9 bases for V and 11 bases for J; bases not matched to a gene: 12. Germline lookup yields CDR1 SNHLY and CDR2 FYNNEI. The CDR3 coding sequence is TGTGCCAGTTCAATCTACAGGGGAGAGGCTTTCTTT. Amino acid sequence: CASSIYRGEAFF.

CDR3 nucleotides: TGTGCCAGCAGGCCACTTCGGGGACTAGCAAAAAAAGATACGCAGTATTTT. It encodes CASRPLRGLAKKDTQYF. The chain joins TRBV27 to TRBJ2-3; 9 bases agree with TRBD2. The CDR3 has 17 amino acids. The ends lost 6 bases at V and 5 bases at J; junction bases unmatched: 15. Per germline, CDR1 MNHEY and CDR2 SMNVEV (reference sequence).

The count of this clone is one. The gene calls are TRBV7-2 and TRBJ1-2; 8 bases map to TRBD1. Losses at the gene ends were 5 bases for V and 8 bases for J; bases not matched to a gene: 13. Germline V gene data show CDR1 as SGHTA and CDR2 as FQGNSA. The CDR3 sequence is 15 residues long. In DNA, the CDR3 is TGTGCCAGCAGCCCTGGACAGGGTGTGTTTCGCGGCTACACCTTC. This translates into CASSPGQGVFRGYTF.

CDR3 DNA sequence: TGTGCCAGCGGACAGGATCAAGCTTTCAATCAGCCCCAGCATTTT. Encoded protein: CASGQDQAFNQPQHF. This sequence joins TRBV19 and TRBJ1-5, with 7 bases identical to TRBD1. There are 15 residues in the CDR3. Trimming cost V 9 bases and J 3 bases; bases outside gene matches: 11. CDR1 and CDR2 (germline): LNHDA, SQIVND (reference sequence).

The CDR3: CASSQDRGYGEQFF. CDR3 DNA sequence: TGTGCCAGCAGCCAAGACAGGGGATATGGTGAGCAGTTCTTC. The chain uses TRBV3-1 (or the pseudogene TRBV3-2) and TRBJ2-1, with D maybe TRBD1 (6 bases). The CDR3 covers 14 residues. CDR1 LGHDT and CDR2 YNNKEL come from the germline V gene (reference sequence). The V and J ends lost 0 bases and 9 bases respectively, with 12 bases between them.

The chain couples TRBV7-3 to TRBJ1-5, with TRBD1 matching over 9 bases. In germline, CDR1 is SGHTA, CDR2 FQGTGA. CDR3 length: 17 residues. V shed 1 base, J shed 3 bases, and the junction held 7 bases outside the gene matches. For the CDR3, the DNA is TGTGCCAGCAGCTTAAGGACAGGGGAGTTCATCAATCAGCCCCAGCATTTT. Translation gives CASSLRTGEFINQPQHF.

DNA of the CDR3: TGCGCCAGCAGCTACGGGGGACAGGTCGATAATGAAAAACTGTTTTTT. This codes for CASSYGGQVDNEKLFF. V is TRBV5-1 and J is TRBJ1-4; 8 bases align to TRBD1. Germline assignment: CDR1 SGHRS and CDR2 YFSETQ. Unmatched junction bases numbered 8, after V lost 3 bases and J lost 4 bases. This CDR3 spans 16 amino acids.

The chain carries TRBV3-1 (or the pseudogene TRBV3-2) and TRBJ1-3; 8 bases map to TRBD1. This CDR3 region has 16 residues. V was clipped by 3 bases and J by 4 bases; unmatched bases: 8. Germline V gene sequence: CDR1 LGHDT, CDR2 YNNKEL (reference sequence). CDR3 in amino acids: CASSQPTGGGGNTIYF. CDR3 nucleotides: TGTGCCAGCAGCCAGCCTACAGGGGGTGGAGGAAACACCATATATTTT.

J is TRBJ2-5 and V is TRBV28; D may be TRBD1 (5 bases). CDR3 length: 18 residues. CDR1 and CDR2 from the germline V gene are MDHEN and SYDVKM. Trimming removed 5 bases from V and 2 bases from J, with 24 bases in between. CDR3 DNA sequence: TGTGCCAGCAGTCAAGAAAGGGGATCAGGCGTAGGGCAAGAGACCCAGTACTTC. As protein: CASSQERGSGVGQETQYF.

V gene TRBV18 combines with J gene TRBJ2-5, with 11 bases fitting TRBD2. Germline V gives CDR1 KGHSH, CDR2 LQKENI. V dropped 4 bases and J dropped 5; count of bases not matched to a gene: 12. The CDR3 extends over 17 amino acids. The CDR3 spells CASSLIAGGPSSETQYF. CDR3 coding DNA: TGTGCCAGCTCACTTATAGCGGGAGGGCCCTCGTCGGAGACCCAGTACTTC.

J is TRBJ1-5 and V is TRBV2, with a weak D call TRBD1 (5 bases). Trimming removed 6 bases at V and 5 bases at J, with 20 bases between. Germline V gene data show CDR1 as SNHLY and CDR2 as FYNNEI. The CDR3 has 16 residues. The CDR3, as DNA: TGTGCCAGCAGGTCGATGGGGGGAGGAGGATATCAGCCCCAGCATTTT. Translated, it gives CASRSMGGGGYQPQHF.

The chain recombines TRBV5-1 with TRBJ2-1, with D unclear. V lost 0 bases and J 8 bases, leaving 3 bases between the germline ends. CDR3 length equals 11 residues. Germline CDR1 and CDR2: SGHRS and YFSETQ. As DNA, the CDR3 is TGCGCCAGCAGCTTGGCCGATGAGCAGTTCTTC. Protein product: CASSLADEQFF.

The V call is TRBV6-5, the J call TRBJ2-7; TRBD1 aligns across 7 bases. The CDR3 contains 14 residues. Germline CDR1 reads MNHEY; CDR2 reads SVGAGI. J gave up 0 bases and V 5 bases, and 4 bases lay outside the gene matches. The CDR3 nucleotides are TGTGCCAGCAGTACGACAGGGCACTCCTACGAGCAGTACTTC. It translates to CASSTTGHSYEQYF.

The chain employs TRBV12-3 or TRBV12-4 and TRBJ2-1, with D tentatively TRBD2 (6 bases). The germline V and J ends were trimmed by 6 bases and 9 bases, with 15 bases remaining between them. CDR3 length: 13 residues. The CDR3 nucleotides read TGTGCCAGCAGAATGGCGGCGGGATTTGAGCAGTTCTTC. It is translated as CASRMAAGFEQFF.

The chain couples TRBV24-1 to TRBJ1-3, with 7 bases that match TRBD1. The CDR3 is 16 amino acids. Losses at the gene ends were 2 bases for V and 9 bases for J; bases not matched to a gene: 12. The V gene's germline CDR1 is KGHDR and CDR2 SFDVKD. CDR3 DNA: TGTGCCACCAGTGATTCAGGGGGGACGGTGTGCGGCACCATATATTTT. Translation: CATSDSGGTVCGTIYF.

V and J are TRBV4-2 and TRBJ1-1; no clear D. Trimming took 0 bases from V and 0 from J, leaving 14 bases between them. Germline CDR1 LGHNA, CDR2 YNFKEQ. The CDR3 runs 17 residues. This CDR3 reads CASSQETKVQVNTEAFF. Written as DNA, the CDR3 is TGTGCCAGCAGCCAAGAGACTAAGGTCCAGGTGAACACTGAAGCTTTCTTT.

This clone was observed a single time. This chain connects TRBV18 to TRBJ1-2, with D unresolved. The CDR3 covers 14 residues. V lost 1 base, J lost 10 bases, and 16 bases lay in between. Germline V gene sequence: CDR1 KGHSH, CDR2 LQKENI. In nucleotides, the CDR3 is TGTGCCAGCTCACCACAGCCCGGGGTCGGGGTCTACACCTTC. Residues: CASSPQPGVGVYTF.

CDR3: CASSILGAETQYF. In DNA, the CDR3 is TGTGCCAGTAGTATCCTGGGGGCAGAGACCCAGTACTTC. The chain recombines TRBV19 with TRBJ2-5; D may be TRBD1 (6 bases). Germline assignment: CDR1 LNHDA and CDR2 SQIVND (reference sequence). The CDR3 extends over 13 amino acids. With 3 bases removed from V and 4 bases from J, the gap between germline ends came to 9 bases.

The chain recombines TRBV14 with TRBJ1-6, with D perhaps matching TRBD1 (6 bases). Trimming took 2 bases from V and 5 from J, leaving 7 bases between them. The CDR3 has 14 residues. Germline V CDR1 and CDR2: SGHDN, FVKESK. As DNA, the CDR3 is TGTGCCAGCAGCCAAAGGGGGAATAATTCACCCCTCCACTTT. Protein product: CASSQRGNNSPLHF.

The rearrangement joins TRBV2 to TRBJ1-2, with 7 nucleotides matching TRBD1. The CDR3 has 14 amino acids. With V trimmed by 0 bases and J by 2 bases, 0 bases remained unmatched. The germline V gene has CDR1 SNHLY and CDR2 FYNNEI. The CDR3 protein is CASSEAGGNYGYTF. DNA of the CDR3: TGTGCCAGCAGTGAAGCAGGGGGCAACTATGGCTACACCTTC.

The gene calls are TRBV7-9 and TRBJ2-2; 10 nucleotides align to TRBD2. This CDR3 is 16 amino acids long. From germline, CDR1 is SEHNR and CDR2 FQNEAQ (reference sequence). V gave up 2 bases and J gave up 3 bases; unmatched junction bases: 3. The DNA of the CDR3 is TGTGCCAGCAGCTTATTTCTAGCGGGAGACACCGGGGAGCTGTTTTTT. Protein product: CASSLFLAGDTGELFF.

The rearrangement joins TRBV18 to TRBJ1-3, with 9 bases that match TRBD1. V was pared by 6 bases and J by 0 bases, with 9 bases of the junction left unmatched. The CDR3 is made up of 17 amino acids. The germline V gene has CDR1 KGHSH and CDR2 LQKENI. CDR3 nucleotide sequence: TGTGCCAGCTCCCCTGTGACAGGGGGGAACTCTGGAAACACCATATATTTT. This gives the protein CASSPVTGGNSGNTIYF.

In this sample, this clone turned up a few times. The rearrangement uses TRBV5-1 and TRBJ2-7; tentatively, D is TRBD2 (5 bases). The V gene lost 3 bases and the J gene lost 3 bases, with 10 bases spanning the gap. The germline V gene encodes CDR1 SGHRS and CDR2 YFSETQ. This CDR3 comprises 13 residues. This CDR3 is CASSWETGYEQYF. The CDR3 DNA follows: TGCGCCAGCAGCTGGGAGACCGGCTACGAGCAGTACTTC.

The chain is built from TRBV5-4 and TRBJ2-7, with TRBD2 identical over 10 bases. CDR1 is SGHNT and CDR2 is YYREEE in the germline V gene (reference sequence). The CDR3 consists of 16 residues. Trimming removed 9 bases from V and 5 bases from J; junction bases left unmatched: 17. The CDR3 nucleotides are TGTGCCACCCGAAATCCTCTAGCGGGAGATACTGACGAGCAGTACTTC. It translates to CATRNPLAGDTDEQYF.

The J gene is TRBJ2-7, the V gene TRBV13; possible D gene TRBD2, 5 bases. Germline assignment: CDR1 PRHDT and CDR2 FYEKMQ (reference sequence). CDR3 size: 13 residues. V shed 2 bases and J shed 10 bases, with 15 bases lying between them. The CDR3 nucleotides read TGTGCCAGCAGCTTAAGGCCCCGAGCGGAACAGTACTTC. Encoded protein: CASSLRPRAEQYF.

The chain combines TRBV12-5 with TRBJ2-1, with 7 bases aligning to TRBD2. J gave up 0 bases and V 3 bases, and 14 bases lay outside the gene matches. The germline V gene encodes CDR1 LGHNT and CDR2 FRNRAP. The CDR3 is made up of 19 amino acids. CDR3 amino acids: CASGFSLGRLAVSYNEQFF. DNA for the CDR3: TGTGCTAGTGGTTTTAGTCTTGGGCGACTAGCTGTCTCCTACAATGAGCAGTTCTTC.